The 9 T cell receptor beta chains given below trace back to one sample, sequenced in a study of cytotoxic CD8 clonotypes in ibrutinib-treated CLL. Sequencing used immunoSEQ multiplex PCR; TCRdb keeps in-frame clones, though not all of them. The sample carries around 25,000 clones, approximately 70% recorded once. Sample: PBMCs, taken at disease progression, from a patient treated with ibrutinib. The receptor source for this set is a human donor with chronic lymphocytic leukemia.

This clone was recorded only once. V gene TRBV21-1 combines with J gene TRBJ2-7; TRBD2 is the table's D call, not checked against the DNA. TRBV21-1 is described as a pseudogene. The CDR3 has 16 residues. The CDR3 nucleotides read TGTGCCAGCAGCATCCCCGGGACTAGCGGATCCTACGAGCAGTACTTC. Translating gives CASSIPGTSGSYEQYF.

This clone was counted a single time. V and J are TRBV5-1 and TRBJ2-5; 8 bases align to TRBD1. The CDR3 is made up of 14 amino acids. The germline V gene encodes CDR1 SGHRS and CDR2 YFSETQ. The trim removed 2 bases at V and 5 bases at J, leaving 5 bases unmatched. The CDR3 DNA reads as TGCGCCAGCAGCTTTCCGACAGGGGATGAGACCCAGTACTTC. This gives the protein CASSFPTGDETQYF.

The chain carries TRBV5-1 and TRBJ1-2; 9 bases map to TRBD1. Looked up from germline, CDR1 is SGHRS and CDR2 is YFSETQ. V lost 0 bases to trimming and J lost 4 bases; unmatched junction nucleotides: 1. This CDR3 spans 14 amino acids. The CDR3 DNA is TGCGCCAGCAGCTTGGGACAGGGGGTCTATGGCTACACCTTC. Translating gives CASSLGQGVYGYTF.

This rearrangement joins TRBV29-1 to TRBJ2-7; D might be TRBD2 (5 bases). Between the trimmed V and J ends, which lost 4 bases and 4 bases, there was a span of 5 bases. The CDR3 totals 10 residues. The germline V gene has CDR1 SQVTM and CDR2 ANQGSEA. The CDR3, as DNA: TGCAGCGTTGGGACTTACGAGCAGTACTTC. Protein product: CSVGTYEQYF.

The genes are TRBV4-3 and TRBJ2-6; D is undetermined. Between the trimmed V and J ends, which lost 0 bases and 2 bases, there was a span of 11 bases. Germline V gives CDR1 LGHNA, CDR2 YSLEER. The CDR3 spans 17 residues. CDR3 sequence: CASSQDEVLPGANVLTF. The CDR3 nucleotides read TGCGCCAGCAGCCAAGATGAAGTTCTTCCTGGGGCCAACGTCCTGACTTTC.

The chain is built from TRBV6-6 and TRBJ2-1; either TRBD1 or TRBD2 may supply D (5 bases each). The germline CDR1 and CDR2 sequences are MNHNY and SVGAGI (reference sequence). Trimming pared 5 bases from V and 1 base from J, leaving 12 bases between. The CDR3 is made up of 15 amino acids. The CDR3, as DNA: TGTGCCAGCAGTACCGTGTGGGGGTCCTACAATGAGCAGTTCTTC. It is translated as CASSTVWGSYNEQFF.

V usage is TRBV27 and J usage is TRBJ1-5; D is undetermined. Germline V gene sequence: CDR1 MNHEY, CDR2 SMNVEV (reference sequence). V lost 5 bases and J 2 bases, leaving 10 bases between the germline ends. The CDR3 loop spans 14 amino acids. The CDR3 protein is CASSPGVGNQPQHF. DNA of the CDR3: TGTGCCAGCAGTCCCGGGGTAGGCAATCAGCCCCAGCATTTT.

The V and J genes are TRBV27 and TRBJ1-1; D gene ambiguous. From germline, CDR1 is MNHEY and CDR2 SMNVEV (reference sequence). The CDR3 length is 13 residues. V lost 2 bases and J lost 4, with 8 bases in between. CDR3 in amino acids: CASSLTRVTEAFF. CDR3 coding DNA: TGTGCCAGCAGTTTAACACGAGTCACTGAAGCTTTCTTT.

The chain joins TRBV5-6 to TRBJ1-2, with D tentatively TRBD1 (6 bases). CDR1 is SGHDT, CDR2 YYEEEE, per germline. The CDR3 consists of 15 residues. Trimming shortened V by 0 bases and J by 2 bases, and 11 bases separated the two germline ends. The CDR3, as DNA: TGTGCCAGCAGCTTGGAAAGAAGGGGGAACTATGGCTACACCTTC. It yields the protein CASSLERRGNYGYTF.